What follows are 5 T cell receptor beta chains derived from one specimen sequenced in a study of shared clonotypes between healthy human individuals. Clones were sequenced by immunoSEQ multiplex PCR, and TCRdb holds only the in-frame ones, with some missing. The sample includes approximately 500,000 clones, 81% of them seen just once. Sequenced sample: PBMCs. The receptors here all came from a woman aged 40 to 49 in good health. Some clones in this sample may be carry-over from other donors' samples.

Concerning this clone: A far larger clone differs by one base, so this is likely a read error. This chain joins TRBV9 and TRBJ2-1, with 9 bases matching TRBD2. There are 19 residues in the CDR3. Looked up from germline, CDR1 is SGDLS and CDR2 is YYNGEE. This CDR3 reads CTSSVGWGASGKSYNEQFF. CDR3 DNA: TGTACCAGCAGCGTAGGCTGGGGGGCTAGCGGGAAATCCTACAATGAGCAGTTCTTC. Full variable domain (rest looked up from reference TRBV9 and TRBJ2-1): DSGVTQTPKHLITATGQRVTLRCSPRSGDLSVYWYQQSLDQGLQFLIQYYNGEERAKGNILERFSAQQFPDLHSELNLSSLELGDSALYFCTSSVGWGASGKSYNEQFFGPGTRLTVL.

This clone came up once. The chain couples TRBV9 to TRBJ1-2; D might be TRBD1 (6 bases). The V gene's germline CDR1 is SGDLS and CDR2 YYNGEE. V was trimmed by 5 bases and J by 3 bases, leaving 11 bases between them. The CDR3 is made up of 13 amino acids. Here the CDR3 reads CASRKGDYYGYTF. In DNA form, the CDR3 reads TGTGCCAGCAGGAAGGGGGACTACTATGGCTACACCTTC.

The V call is TRBV4-2, the J call TRBJ2-7, with D maybe TRBD2 (6 bases). V lost 0 bases to trimming and J lost 1 base, with 13 bases between them. The CDR3 consists of 16 residues. Germline CDR1 is LGHNA and CDR2 is YNFKEQ. The chain's CDR3 is CASSQETGSMSYEQYF. The CDR3 nucleotides read TGTGCCAGCAGCCAAGAAACCGGGAGCATGTCCTACGAGCAGTACTTC.

The chain uses TRBV5-4 and TRBJ2-3, with TRBD1 identical over 12 bases. Germline loops: CDR1 SGHNT, CDR2 YYREEE (reference sequence). This CDR3 region has 18 residues. V lost 3 bases to trimming and J lost 0 bases; unmatched junction nucleotides: 8. This CDR3 is CASSSGTGGEGSTDTQYF. The CDR3 DNA sequence: TGTGCCAGCAGCTCCGGGACAGGGGGCGAAGGAAGCACAGATACGCAGTATTTT.

This clone was detected a few times. The V call is TRBV10-3, the J call TRBJ1-2; D call uncertain. V was pared by 0 bases and J by 5 bases, with 7 bases between. The CDR3 runs 13 residues. CDR1 is ENHRY and CDR2 is SYGVKD in the germline V gene. The CDR3 region has the DNA TGTGCCATCAGTGAGTCGTCAGCTTATGGCTACACCTTC. It specifies CAISESSAYGYTF.